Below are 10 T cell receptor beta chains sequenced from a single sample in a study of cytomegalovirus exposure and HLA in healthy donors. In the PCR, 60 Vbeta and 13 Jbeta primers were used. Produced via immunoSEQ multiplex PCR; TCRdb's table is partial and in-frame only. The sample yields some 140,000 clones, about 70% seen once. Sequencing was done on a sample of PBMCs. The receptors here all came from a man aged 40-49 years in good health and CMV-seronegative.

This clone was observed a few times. CDR3 residues: CASSLGEERGAFF. The CDR3 DNA reads as TGTGCCAGCAGCTTGGGGGAGGAACGTGGAGCTTTCTTT. The chain combines TRBV7-2 with TRBJ1-1; possible D gene TRBD1, 5 bases. This CDR3 region has 13 residues. Germline V lookup: CDR1 SGHTA, CDR2 FQGNSA. Trimming removed 3 bases at V and 10 bases at J, with 15 bases between. The whole variable domain, remainder taken from reference TRBV7-2 and TRBJ1-1, is GAGVSQSPSNKVTEKGKDVELRCDPISGHTALYWYRQSLGQGLEFLIYFQGNSAPDKSGLPSDRFSAERTGGSVSTLTIQRTQQEDSAVYLCASSLGEERGAFFGQGTRLTVV.

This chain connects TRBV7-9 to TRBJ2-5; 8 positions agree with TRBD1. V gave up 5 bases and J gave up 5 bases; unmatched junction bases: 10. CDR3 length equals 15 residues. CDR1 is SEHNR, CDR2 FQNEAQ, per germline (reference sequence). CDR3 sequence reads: CASSLLPGGTETQYF. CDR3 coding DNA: TGTGCCAGCAGCCTACTCCCAGGGGGCACGGAGACCCAGTACTTC.

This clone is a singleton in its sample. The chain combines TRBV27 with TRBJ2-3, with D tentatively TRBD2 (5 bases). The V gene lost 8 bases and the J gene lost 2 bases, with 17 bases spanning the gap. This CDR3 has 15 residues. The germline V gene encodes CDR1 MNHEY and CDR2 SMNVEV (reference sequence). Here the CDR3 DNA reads TGTGCCAGCTCCAGACCTGGCGGGCCCACAGATACGCAGTATTTT. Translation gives CASSRPGGPTDTQYF.

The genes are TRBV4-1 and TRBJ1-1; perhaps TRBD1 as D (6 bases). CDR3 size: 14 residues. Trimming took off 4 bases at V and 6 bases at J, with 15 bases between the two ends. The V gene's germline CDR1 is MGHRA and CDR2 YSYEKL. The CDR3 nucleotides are TGCGCCAGCAGCCGATGGACCAGGGGAGCTGAAGCTTTCTTT. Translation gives CASSRWTRGAEAFF.

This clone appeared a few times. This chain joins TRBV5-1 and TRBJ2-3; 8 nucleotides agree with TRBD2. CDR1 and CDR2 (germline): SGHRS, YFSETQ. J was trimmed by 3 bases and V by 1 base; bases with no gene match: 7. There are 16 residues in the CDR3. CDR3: CASSLRPGGATDTQYF. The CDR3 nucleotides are TGCGCCAGCAGCTTGCGGCCGGGGGGGGCTACAGATACGCAGTATTTT.

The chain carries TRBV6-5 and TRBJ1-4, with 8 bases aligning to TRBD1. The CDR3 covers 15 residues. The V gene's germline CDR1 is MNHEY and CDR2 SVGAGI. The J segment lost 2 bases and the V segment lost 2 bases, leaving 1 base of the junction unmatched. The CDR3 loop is CASSYRTGTNEKLFF. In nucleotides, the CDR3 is TGTGCCAGCAGTTACCGGACAGGGACTAATGAAAAACTGTTTTTT.

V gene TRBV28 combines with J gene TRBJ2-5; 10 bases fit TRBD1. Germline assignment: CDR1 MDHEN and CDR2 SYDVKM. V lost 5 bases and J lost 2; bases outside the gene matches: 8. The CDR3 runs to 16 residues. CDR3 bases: TGTGCCAGCAGTCTGCCTGGGACAGGGGTACAAGAGACCCAGTACTTC. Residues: CASSLPGTGVQETQYF.

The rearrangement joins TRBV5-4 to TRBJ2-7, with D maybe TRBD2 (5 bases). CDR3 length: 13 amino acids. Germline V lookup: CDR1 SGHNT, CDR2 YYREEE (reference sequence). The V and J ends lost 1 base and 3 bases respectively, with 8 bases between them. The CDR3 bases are TGTGCCAGCAGCTTGCTGGGGAGCTACGAGCAGTACTTC. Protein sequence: CASSLLGSYEQYF.

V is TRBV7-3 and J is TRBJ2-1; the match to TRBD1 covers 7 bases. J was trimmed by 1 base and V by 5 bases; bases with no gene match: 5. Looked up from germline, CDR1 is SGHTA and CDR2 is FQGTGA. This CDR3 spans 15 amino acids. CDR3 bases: TGTGCCAGCAGCACAGGGGAAGGGTCCTACAATGAGCAGTTCTTC. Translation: CASSTGEGSYNEQFF.

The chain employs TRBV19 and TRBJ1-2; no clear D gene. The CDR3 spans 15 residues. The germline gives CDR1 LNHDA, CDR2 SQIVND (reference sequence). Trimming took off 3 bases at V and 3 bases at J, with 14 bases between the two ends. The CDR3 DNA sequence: TGTGCCAGTAGTATTTCGGGATTCGGAGACTATGGCTACACCTTC. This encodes CASSISGFGDYGYTF.